This TCR beta chain was identified during a study of blood T cell repertoires in COVID-19. Study background: T cells, B-cell-depleted T cells, or PBMCs provided the cDNA or gDNA that served as material.

In the study's own analysis: Estimation of nucleated cell counts was performed using reference gene primer amplification. Assay used: immunoSEQ multiplex PCR; TCRdb lists only in-frame clones, some missing. V, J and clone size reflect that table, while D and trimming were determined from the DNA. The sample has about 33,000 clones, 90% to 95% seen once. The V end lost 4 bases, the J end lost 7 bases, and 23 bases lay between the germline ends. From germline, CDR1 is LGHDT and CDR2 YNNKEL (reference sequence). There are 16 residues in the CDR3. This clonotype was sampled from a human donor in a cohort sampled during active COVID-19. Sequenced input: peripheral blood. The gene calls are TRBV3-1 (or the pseudogene TRBV3-2) and TRBJ2-7; D possibly corresponds to TRBD1 (5 bases). The CDR3: CASSLRTLRSKGEQYF. CDR3 sequence (DNA): TGTGCCAGCAGCCTCCGTACGCTGAGAAGCAAGGGGGAGCAGTACTTC.